This T cell receptor beta chain was retrieved from a study of CD8+CD57+ T cells in acquired aplastic anemia. On the study more broadly: The DNA of sorted CD4+ and CD8+ cells averaged approximately 3.2 ug.

V was shortened by 6 bases and J by 1 base, with 9 bases between the two germline ends. The germline V gene encodes CDR1 KGHDR and CDR2 SFDVKD. The CDR3 has 13 amino acids. TCR beta VDJ and CDR3 profiles were obtained from a genomic DNA template. TCRdb independently ran MiXCR on the reads; one entry per CDR3 protein. The table shows around 290,000 distinct CDR3 sequences, with 50% to 65% occurring only once. On this clonotype itself: What it recognizes is unknown.

Study results and limitations: Controls did not differ significantly from patients in CD8+ Simpson's diversity. It was found that fewer than 35 CD8+ CDR3 sequences were shared between patients and controls.

Patients included in sequencing had previously demonstrated CD8+CD57+ cell expansion by flow cytometry. Severe acquired aplastic anemia was the diagnosis recorded for all patients. Sequences were obtained from sorted CD4+, CD8+, or CD8+CD57+ T cells (not recorded which) from PBMCs. This chain joins TRBV24-1 and TRBJ2-7, with D possibly TRBD1 on 5 matching bases. The clonotype comes from a human donor with aplastic anemia. CDR3: CATSLGASYEQYF. The CDR3 region has the DNA TGTGCCACCAGTCTAGGGGCATCCTACGAGCAGTACTTC.